This T cell receptor beta chain was sequenced for a study of T cells in Graves' hyperthyroidism and ophthalmopathy (dated 2019 in TCRdb). In the study overall: Peripheral blood was collected at initial diagnosis, before any treatment. For training and testing, the approximately 97 patients in the discovery cohort were randomly divided in a 7:3 ratio. Whether ophthalmopathy could be predicted prospectively was tested in an independent validation cohort made up of about 18 hyperthyroidism patients plus 17 patients who later progressed to ophthalmopathy. A discovery cohort of about 100 patients, about 40 with Graves' ophthalmopathy and about 58 with stable Graves' hyperthyroidism, was used to find distinguishing TCR V-J signatures. After sampling, hyperthyroidism patients received methimazole starting at 30 mg daily, and ophthalmopathy patients received high-dose intravenous methylprednisolone. Thyroid tissue and blood T-cell repertoires from six Graves' hyperthyroidism patients were also compared in the study. The paper reports TCR Vbeta CDR3 sequencing of some 140 peripheral blood samples: around 45 ophthalmopathy, over 70 hyperthyroidism and around 17 progressor patients. On the study overall, not on this receptor specifically: Most expanded thyroid clonotypes (frequency above 0.001) were also found in blood, which suggests that blood repertoires may mirror thyroid immune responses. Sample size was not statistically predetermined, and blinding of investigators to group allocation was not performed. In validation, the model predicted progression to ophthalmopathy a median of 6.5 months before onset, with roughly 71% sensitivity and 72.22% specificity. A 13 V-J signature model separated ophthalmopathy from stable hyperthyroidism, with over 85% sensitivity and roughly 81% specificity in cross-validation and 80%/75% in testing.

This clonotype occurred many times. Its specific antigen is unknown. Per-base qualities were not stored, and no clone one base away is much larger. The TCR beta CDR3 regions were amplified from the RNA transcripts. For the first round of RT-PCR on the TCR CDR3, the HTBI primer set was used together with the Qiagen OneStep RT-PCR kit. Libraries were constructed in a second round of multiplex PCR, after which size selection and purification were carried out. Sequencing of the libraries was done on an Illumina HiSeq2000 using paired-end 100 bp reads. On the study's bioinformatics: Raw data were processed with SOAPnuke, discarding reads with adapters, uncalled bases, mean Phred below 15, or no exact constant-primer or identifier match. High-quality paired reads were merged using COPE v1.2.5, and each unique nucleotide sequence was defined as a clonotype. Clonotypes were aligned to IMGT TRBV, TRBD and TRBJ reference segments using MiTCR v1.1. The analysis was restricted to V-J combinations with a frequency above 0.0001, which together covered 99.2% of the repertoires. A TCS score was defined as the ratio of F50 (clonal expansion) to E x V (chaos), with BLOSUM62-based TCRdist applied between CDR3 peptides within each V-J. Welch's t-statistics and random forest reduced around 520 V-J features to roughly 13, which were used in a naive Bayes classifier (R e1071). TCRdb reprocessing: public reads trimmed at Q25 with fastp, clones called with MiXCR, in-frame beta chains kept. Every distinct CDR3 protein forms one entry, paired with its most common genes and DNA. Here the V and J calls rest on TCRdb's processing, not on the authors' analysis. The sample table records some 720,000 distinct CDR3 sequences; about 17% of these occur just once. Clones ranked in the top ten supply 8.4% of the sample.

Graves' hyperthyroidism was defined as stable when no progression to ophthalmopathy occurred over 18 months of follow-up. Hyperthyroidism patients were newly diagnosed, with disease duration under 2 months, and aged 18 to 65 years. Exclusion was applied to patients with uncontrolled infections, other autoimmune diseases, pregnancy or lactation. Diagnoses relied on clinical symptoms, serum thyroxine and TRAb, thyroid ultrasound and orbital computed tomography. Ficoll-Paque density gradient centrifugation was used to isolate PBMCs from 8.5 to 10 ml of fresh peripheral blood. Total RNA was extracted with Trizol reagent, and quality was checked on an Agilent 2100 Bioanalyzer. The CDR3 goes from the cysteine to the phenylalanine over 13 residues. Only CDR3 DNA remains: 39 bases, in frame from the first base. From a lookup of the germline V gene, CDR1 and CDR2 are MNHNS and SASEGT. The junction carries 12 bases between V and J, which are trimmed by 6 bases and 4 bases respectively.

The TCR originated in a man in his late teens or twenties with Graves' hyperthyroidism. What was sequenced was blood. In this chain, TRBV6-1 is recombined with TRBJ1-1; the D gene is not confidently resolved. The CDR3 protein sequence reads: CASRAPGSTEAFF. The nucleotide sequence is given as TGTGCCAGCAGGGCCCCCGGGAGCACTGAAGCTTTCTTT.